The present T cell receptor (beta chain) was sequenced within a study of Tregs in tolerant kidney transplant recipients. As for the study in general: Recipients received nonmyeloablative bone marrow transplants from related graft donors, with transient mixed chimerism.

Unstimulated regulatory T cells (CD4+CD25+CD127-), CD4+CD25- non-regulatory cells, CD4 and CD8 cells were FACS-sorted from thawed PBMCs. With respect to this clone: Its antigen is unidentified.

Overall study results and limits: Tolerant patients' donor-specific Tregs expanded beyond overall Tregs, suggesting antigen-driven growth. Nucleotide sequences could not be compared across some patients' samples due to primer changes.

Produced via immunoSEQ multiplex PCR; TCRdb's table is partial and in-frame only. The table includes about 69,000 clones, approximately 88% detected once. Germline loops: CDR1 SGDLS, CDR2 YYNGEE. Trimming removed 2 bases from V and 3 bases from J; junction bases left unmatched: 3. The CDR3 totals 15 residues. This TCR was sampled from a human donor who received a combined kidney and bone marrow transplant. The genes are TRBV9 and TRBJ2-1, with 9 bases matching TRBD2. This specimen was CD4+ T cells from blood, taken before the transplant. CDR3 sequence reads: CASSVSGSFYNEQFF. CDR3 bases: TGTGCCAGCAGCGTTAGCGGGAGTTTCTACAATGAGCAGTTCTTC.